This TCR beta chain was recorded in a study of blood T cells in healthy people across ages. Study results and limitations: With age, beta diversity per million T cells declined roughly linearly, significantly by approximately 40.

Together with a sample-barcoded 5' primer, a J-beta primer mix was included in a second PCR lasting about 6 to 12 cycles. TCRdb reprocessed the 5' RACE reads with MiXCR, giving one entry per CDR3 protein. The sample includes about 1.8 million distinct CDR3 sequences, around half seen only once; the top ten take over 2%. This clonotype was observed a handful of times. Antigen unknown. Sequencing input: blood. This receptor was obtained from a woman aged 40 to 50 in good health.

The CDR3 reads CASSEYLGEQFF. The CDR3 DNA reads as TGTGCCAGCAGTGAATATCTCGGTGAGCAGTTCTTC. The rearrangement joins TRBV25-1 to TRBJ2-1; D gene ambiguous. V lost 0 bases to trimming and J lost 9 bases, with 6 bases between them. In germline, CDR1 is MGHDK, CDR2 SYGVNS. This CDR3 has 12 amino acids.